Below are 22 T cell receptor beta chains sequenced from a single sample in a study of blood T cell repertoires in COVID-19. This table comes from immunoSEQ multiplex PCR, and its TCRdb copy is limited to in-frame clones, with some not included. The table has roughly 90,000 clones, 85% seen once. The sequenced sample was peripheral blood. Receptor source: a man older than 75 with acute or convalescent COVID-19.

The genes are TRBV25-1 and TRBJ2-5; D is unresolved. Trimming cost V 3 bases and J 1 base, with 18 bases left between them. The V gene's germline CDR1 is MGHDK and CDR2 SYGVNS. The CDR3 is 17 residues long. CDR3 nucleotide sequence: TGTGCCAGCAGTGATCCTCAAGCGAGGTTCTCCCAAGAGACCCAGTACTTC. Residues: CASSDPQARFSQETQYF.

J is TRBJ2-5 and V is TRBV6-5; TRBD1 might be the D (5 bases). CDR1 and CDR2 (germline): MNHEY, SVGAGI. The CDR3 covers 11 residues. V lost 10 bases, J lost 5 bases, and 11 bases lay in between. The DNA of the CDR3 is TGTGCCATAGACAGTCAGGAGACCCAGTACTTC. This gives the protein CAIDSQETQYF.

The chain carries TRBV5-6 and TRBJ1-3; D possibly corresponds to TRBD1 (6 bases). CDR3 length equals 17 residues. The V gene's germline CDR1 is SGHDT and CDR2 YYEEEE. The V gene lost 0 bases and the J gene lost 2 bases, with 15 bases spanning the gap. The CDR3 DNA reads as TGTGCCAGCAGCTTGGAGGGCAGGGGATTCCCTGGAAACACCATATATTTT. As protein: CASSLEGRGFPGNTIYF.

Only one count was recorded for this clone. The rearrangement joins TRBV3-1 (or the pseudogene TRBV3-2) to TRBJ2-7; perhaps TRBD2 as D (5 bases). This CDR3 has 15 amino acids. Per the germline V gene, CDR1 is LGHDT and CDR2 is YNNKEL (reference sequence). Trimming cost V 0 bases and J 0 bases, with 9 bases left between them. CDR3 sequence reads: CASSQERRTSYEQYF. Here the CDR3 DNA reads TGTGCCAGCAGCCAAGAAAGGAGGACCTCCTACGAGCAGTACTTC.

With regard to this clone: Other DNA sequences from this sample encode an identical CDR3 as well. The rearrangement joins TRBV5-6 to TRBJ2-2; D not resolved. Germline CDR1 reads SGHDT; CDR2 reads YYEEEE. This CDR3 contains 15 residues. V lost 0 bases and J 5 bases, leaving 11 bases between the germline ends. The CDR3 DNA reads TGTGCCAGCAGCTTGGGGCAGGTCGCAACCGGGGAGCTGTTTTTT. Its translation: CASSLGQVATGELFF.

The V gene is TRBV6-1, the J gene TRBJ1-1, with D possibly matching TRBD1 (5 bases). V was pared by 0 bases and J by 6 bases, with 11 bases between. This CDR3 spans 14 amino acids. Germline V CDR1 and CDR2: MNHNS, SASEGT. CDR3 protein: CASSEAQGLAEAFF. CDR3 nucleotide sequence: TGTGCCAGCAGTGAAGCGCAGGGCTTGGCTGAAGCTTTCTTT.

The chain couples TRBV19 to TRBJ2-5; D is undetermined. The CDR3 spans 15 residues. Germline CDR1 and CDR2: LNHDA and SQIVND (reference sequence). V gave up 1 base and J gave up 7 bases, with 16 bases separating them. CDR3 sequence (DNA): TGTGCCAGTAGTATAGCCCAGATGACAAAGGCGACCCAGTACTTC. This gives the protein CASSIAQMTKATQYF.

The CDR3 protein is CASSTTSGISPWQYF. CDR3 nucleotide sequence: TGTGCCAGTAGTACGACTAGCGGGATCTCACCATGGCAGTACTTC. The gene calls are TRBV19 and TRBJ2-7, with 11 nucleotides matching TRBD2. The CDR3 contains 15 residues. J was trimmed by 9 bases and V by 4 bases; bases with no gene match: 11. Germline V gene data show CDR1 as LNHDA and CDR2 as SQIVND (reference sequence).

This clone turned up a few times. The chain employs TRBV24-1 and TRBJ1-4, with TRBD1 matching over 11 bases. The junction had 6 bases not matched to a gene; V was cut back by 4 bases and J by 6 bases. CDR3 size: 16 residues. Germline V gene sequence: CDR1 KGHDR, CDR2 SFDVKD. DNA of the CDR3: TGTGCCACCAGTGACCCCGGGACAGGGGGATATGAAAAACTGTTTTTT. Its translation: CATSDPGTGGYEKLFF.

The chain combines TRBV29-1 with TRBJ2-7, with D possibly TRBD1 on 6 matching bases. The CDR3 is 13 amino acids. Per germline, CDR1 SQVTM and CDR2 ANQGSEA. Trimming removed 8 bases from V and 1 base from J, with 15 bases in between. Here the CDR3 reads CSHSTGPSYEQYF. The CDR3 bases are TGCAGCCACTCTACAGGGCCTTCCTACGAGCAGTACTTC.

The rearrangement uses TRBV3-1 (or the pseudogene TRBV3-2) and TRBJ2-3; TRBD1 is a possible D gene (5 bases). Germline V gene lookup returns CDR1 LGHDT and CDR2 YNNKEL (reference sequence). Trimming stripped 0 bases from V and 6 bases from J, with 16 bases between. The CDR3 runs 16 residues. For the CDR3, the DNA is TGTGCCAGCAGCCAAGATCAAGGGGTATTTCTGGATACGCAGTATTTT. Translation gives CASSQDQGVFLDTQYF.

The rearrangement links TRBV6-5 to TRBJ1-6; 10 positions match TRBD1. Germline V gives CDR1 MNHEY, CDR2 SVGAGI. V was pared by 6 bases and J by 7 bases, with 3 bases of the junction left unmatched. This CDR3 contains 14 residues. The CDR3 coding sequence is TGTGCCAGCAGCAGGGGACAGGGGAATTCACCCCTCCACTTT. This translates into CASSRGQGNSPLHF.

This chain uses TRBV6-2 or TRBV6-3 with TRBJ1-1; 12 bases align to TRBD1. V was clipped by 4 bases and J by 6 bases; unmatched bases: 6. The CDR3 consists of 15 residues. The germline V gene has CDR1 MNHEY and CDR2 SVGEGT. The CDR3 reads CASSWDRGLGPEAFF. The CDR3 bases are TGTGCCAGCAGTTGGGACAGGGGGCTAGGGCCTGAAGCTTTCTTT.

The chain couples TRBV19 to TRBJ1-1; D ambiguous. The V end was cut by 6 bases, the J end by 3 bases, with 17 bases between. The CDR3 is made up of 15 amino acids. CDR1 and CDR2 (germline): LNHDA, SQIVND (reference sequence). This CDR3 reads CASSVTHEADTEAFF. CDR3 in DNA: TGTGCCAGTAGCGTTACTCATGAGGCTGACACTGAAGCTTTCTTT.

The genes are TRBV14 and TRBJ2-6; 7 bases agree with TRBD1. V shed 4 bases, J shed 2 bases, and the junction held 8 bases outside the gene matches. Germline values: CDR1 SGHDN, CDR2 FVKESK. The length of the CDR3 is 17 residues. The chain's CDR3 is CASSPRTGFTGANVLTF. The CDR3 DNA sequence: TGTGCCAGCAGCCCTCGGACAGGATTTACTGGGGCCAACGTCCTGACTTTC.

This clone has more than one count but fewer than ten. V is TRBV15 and J is TRBJ1-2, with a weak D call TRBD1 (6 bases). Germline CDR1 reads LNHNV; CDR2 reads YYDKDF (reference sequence). The CDR3 has 13 residues. V dropped 2 bases and J dropped 11 bases, with 15 bases sitting between them. Here the CDR3 reads CATSRTQGLGYTF. As DNA, the CDR3 is TGTGCCACCAGCAGAACTCAGGGGCTGGGTTACACCTTC.

The chain joins TRBV14 to TRBJ2-1, with 9 bases aligning to TRBD2. Germline V gives CDR1 SGHDN, CDR2 FVKESK. This CDR3 is 16 amino acids long. V shed 1 base and J 1 base; nucleotides not matched to a gene: 2. The CDR3 sequence is CASSQVLAGSYNEQFF. The DNA for the CDR3 is TGTGCCAGCAGCCAAGTACTAGCGGGTTCCTACAATGAGCAGTTCTTC.

The chain employs TRBV6-6 and TRBJ2-3, with 11 bases matching TRBD2. This CDR3 contains 17 residues. Germline CDR1 is MNHNY and CDR2 is SVGAGI (reference sequence). V was clipped by 5 bases and J by 6 bases; unmatched bases: 13. CDR3 protein: CASSRGTSGGRRDTQYF. The CDR3 region has the DNA TGTGCCAGCAGTCGAGGGACTAGCGGAGGGAGGCGGGATACGCAGTATTTT.

The chain uses TRBV6-5 and TRBJ1-1; 7 nucleotides line up with TRBD1. CDR3 length: 14 amino acids. Per germline, CDR1 MNHEY and CDR2 SVGAGI. Unmatched junction bases numbered 6, after V lost 7 bases and J lost 1 base. CDR3 DNA sequence: TGTGCCAGCAATAGAGGGACAGCGAACACTGAAGCTTTCTTT. Translating it yields CASNRGTANTEAFF.

The chain is built from TRBV6-4 and TRBJ1-2; D is perhaps TRBD1 (5 bases). The CDR3 totals 15 residues. The germline V gene encodes CDR1 MRHNA and CDR2 SNTAGT. Trimming cost V 0 bases and J 3 bases, with 11 bases left between them. This CDR3 is CASSDSARGDYGYTF. The CDR3 DNA reads TGTGCCAGCAGTGACTCGGCTCGGGGGGACTATGGCTACACCTTC.

This clone was seen more than once but under ten times. This chain links TRBV3-1 (or the pseudogene TRBV3-2) with TRBJ2-7; 7 nucleotides line up with TRBD1. Germline CDR1 LGHDT, CDR2 YNNKEL (reference sequence). This CDR3 is 12 amino acids long. The trim removed 5 bases at V and 7 bases at J, leaving 5 bases unmatched. CDR3 in amino acids: CASSEAGGEQYF. In DNA form, the CDR3 reads TGTGCCAGCAGCGAAGCAGGGGGAGAGCAGTACTTC.

This chain joins TRBV6-5 and TRBJ1-2; D is ambiguous. The germline V gene has CDR1 MNHEY and CDR2 SVGAGI. The ends were cut back, 0 bases at V and 0 bases at J, with 11 bases in the middle. This CDR3 has 16 amino acids. The CDR3 DNA reads as TGTGCCAGCAGTTACTCGATGTCAGGTGCTAACTATGGCTACACCTTC. Translated, it gives CASSYSMSGANYGYTF.